This T cell receptor (beta chain) was sequenced during a study of T-cell memory formation after mild COVID-19. Study information: The study found TCR clusters largely donor specific. Study outcomes and limitations: Day 37-peaking second-wave clones had unconfirmed SARS-CoV-2 specificity. Some clones that responded were present in memory (sampled pre-infection), which suggests cross-reactive memory joined. Clones that contracted from day 15 to 85 were balanced CD4/CD8, while later expanders leaned CD4+.

Between the trimmed V and J ends, which lost 3 bases and 9 bases, there was a span of 15 bases. Germline CDR1 SQVTM, CDR2 ANQGSEA. The CDR3 consists of 13 residues. MiXCR, run by TCRdb on the 5' RACE reads, gives a single entry per CDR3 protein. The top ten clones hold 20% to 25% of a sample with over 350,000 distinct CDR3 sequences, approximately 16% of them seen once. This clonotype was observed a handful of times. Its antigen remains unknown. This sequence was found in a man aged 18 to 30 who had mild COVID-19 (a few samples of this study predate the infection). Cell type and time point are not known. The gene calls are TRBV29-1 and TRBJ2-4; D is tentatively TRBD1 or TRBD2 (6 bases each). Sample: PBMCs or a T cell subset sorted from them (not recorded which). The CDR3 loop reads CSVDEGGGSIQYF. CDR3 nucleotides: TGCAGCGTTGACGAAGGAGGGGGGAGCATTCAGTACTTC.